The 14 T cell receptor beta chains given below trace back to one sample, sequenced in a study of radiotherapy plus CTLA-4 blockade in lung cancer. Using immunoSEQ multiplex PCR, the repertoire was profiled, and TCRdb retains in-frame clones only, with some absent. Of 70,000 to 85,000 clones in the sample, roughly 74% are singletons; the top ten hold roughly a tenth. Sequencing used peripheral blood, obtained from a patient treated with radiotherapy plus ipilimumab. These receptors all come from a human donor with non-small cell lung cancer whose response to radiotherapy plus ipilimumab could not be evaluated.

The chain couples TRBV15 to TRBJ1-3; 9 bases fit TRBD1. The V segment lost 3 bases and the J segment 4 bases; nucleotides outside the gene matches: 10. CDR1 LNHNV and CDR2 YYDKDF come from the germline V gene (reference sequence). This CDR3 spans 17 amino acids. Here the CDR3 reads CATSREIQGASGNTIYF. Written as DNA, the CDR3 is TGTGCCACCAGCAGGGAAATACAGGGGGCGTCAGGAAACACCATATATTTT. Looking up the rest from reference TRBV15 and TRBJ1-3 gives the full variable domain: DAMVIQNPRYQVTQFGKPVTLSCSQTLNHNVMYWYQQKSSQAPKLLFHYYDKDFNNEADTPDNFQSRRPNTSFCFLDIRSPGLGDTAMYLCATSREIQGASGNTIYFGEGSWLTVV.

This clone was counted once. J is TRBJ1-2 and V is TRBV19, with D perhaps matching TRBD1 (6 bases). This CDR3 comprises 14 residues. Trimming removed 5 bases at V and 4 bases at J, with 14 bases between. The germline V gene encodes CDR1 LNHDA and CDR2 SQIVND (reference sequence). The CDR3 loop reads CASSPQGTGYGYTF. The CDR3 DNA follows: TGTGCCAGTAGTCCACAGGGAACCGGCTATGGCTACACCTTC.

This clone has a single count. CDR3 coding DNA: TGTGCCTGGACCCCAGGGACAGACTATGGCTACACCTTC. Translated: CAWTPGTDYGYTF. The V gene is TRBV30, the J gene TRBJ1-2, with 7 nucleotides matching TRBD1. This CDR3 has 13 residues. Germline V gene lookup returns CDR1 GTSNPN and CDR2 SVGIG (reference sequence). Trimming took 4 bases from V and 3 from J; bases not matched to a gene: 5.

The chain uses TRBV29-1 and TRBJ2-1; 10 bases agree with TRBD2. Trimming at V came to 6 bases and at J to 6 bases, leaving 8 bases not matched to a gene. The CDR3 is 14 amino acids. Germline CDR1 reads SQVTM; CDR2 reads ANQGSEA. CDR3 nucleotide sequence: TGCAGCGTGGGACTAGCGATAGTAACCAATGAGCAGTTCTTC. It translates to CSVGLAIVTNEQFF.

This chain connects TRBV29-1 to TRBJ2-1; TRBD2 matches 8 bases. The trim removed 8 bases at V and 9 bases at J, leaving 12 bases unmatched. Per the germline V gene, CDR1 is SQVTM and CDR2 is ANQGSEA. This CDR3 is 13 amino acids long. CDR3 loop: CSTRGGPITEQFF. CDR3 DNA: TGCAGCACCCGCGGGGGGCCTATTACTGAGCAGTTCTTC.

The chain joins TRBV6-1 to TRBJ1-2, with D unclear. The V end lost 5 bases, the J end lost 3 bases, and 7 bases lay between the germline ends. Per germline, CDR1 MNHNS and CDR2 SASEGT. The CDR3 has 12 residues. This CDR3 reads CASSRTDYGYTF. The CDR3 nucleotides are TGTGCCAGCAGTCGGACTGACTATGGCTACACCTTC.

J is TRBJ2-5 and V is TRBV7-9; D may be TRBD2 (7 bases). The ends were cut back, 3 bases at V and 3 bases at J, with 14 bases in the middle. The CDR3 runs 15 residues. Germline V gene data show CDR1 as SEHNR and CDR2 as FQNEAQ (reference sequence). CDR3 bases: TGTGCCAGCAGCTTTAGCGCGGGGGCTAAAGAGACCCAGTACTTC. Translating gives CASSFSAGAKETQYF.

This chain links TRBV12-2 with TRBJ2-1; TRBD2 was called by the table and not checked on the DNA. TRBV12-2 is a documented pseudogene. The CDR3 sequence is 19 residues long. CDR3 sequence reads: CASRTGLAGVFSSYNEQFF. The CDR3 DNA follows: TGTGCAAGTCGCACGGGACTAGCGGGGGTCTTTAGCTCCTACAATGAGCAGTTCTTC.

The chain joins TRBV6-5 to TRBJ1-1; TRBD1 is a possible D gene (6 bases). The CDR3 loop spans 14 amino acids. Germline lookup yields CDR1 MNHEY and CDR2 SVGAGI. Trimming cost V 5 bases and J 0 bases, with 10 bases left between them. The CDR3 protein is CASSPGQLNTEAFF. The CDR3 DNA sequence: TGTGCCAGCAGTCCGGGACAACTGAACACTGAAGCTTTCTTT.

The V and J genes are TRBV9 and TRBJ1-6, with D possibly being TRBD1 (5 bases). The V gene lost 4 bases and the J gene lost 5 bases, with 16 bases spanning the gap. CDR1 and CDR2 from the germline V gene are SGDLS and YYNGEE. The CDR3 length is 16 residues. CDR3 DNA: TGTGCCAGCAGCCCTAGCTACGGGGGGAATAATTCACCCCTCCACTTT. Its translation is CASSPSYGGNNSPLHF.

The chain joins TRBV7-2 to TRBJ1-2; D unclear. This CDR3 comprises 15 residues. V lost 1 base, J lost 6 bases, and 15 bases lay in between. The V gene's germline CDR1 is SGHTA and CDR2 FQGNSA. The CDR3 is CASSLGPGVPNGYTF. The CDR3 DNA reads as TGTGCCAGCAGCTTAGGCCCGGGAGTCCCCAATGGCTACACCTTC.

This chain uses TRBV6-4 with TRBJ1-2; D is unclear. From germline, CDR1 is MRHNA and CDR2 SNTAGT. CDR3 length equals 14 residues. V was trimmed by 6 bases and J by 2 bases, leaving 13 bases between them. The CDR3 nucleotides are TGTGCCAGCAGACCTGAAAGCGGAAACTATGGCTACACCTTC. Protein: CASRPESGNYGYTF.

This chain uses TRBV30 with TRBJ1-5, with D perhaps TRBD1 (6 bases). The ends were cut back, 0 bases at V and 2 bases at J, with 14 bases in the middle. In germline, CDR1 is GTSNPN, CDR2 SVGIG (reference sequence). The CDR3 totals 16 residues. The CDR3 DNA sequence: TGTGCCTGGAGTGTACACAGGGCAAGTGGCAATCAGCCCCAGCATTTT. This translates into CAWSVHRASGNQPQHF.

This sequence joins TRBV30 and TRBJ2-1, with 15 bases fitting TRBD2. The CDR3 contains 16 residues. V trimming: 2 bases; J trimming: 3 bases; junction bases outside the gene matches: 2. Germline CDR1 reads GTSNPN; CDR2 reads SVGIG (reference sequence). The CDR3: CAWSMGLAGGYNEQFF. For the CDR3, the DNA is TGTGCCTGGAGTATGGGACTAGCGGGGGGCTACAATGAGCAGTTCTTC.